This T cell receptor (beta chain) comes out of a study of cytomegalovirus exposure and HLA in healthy donors. Notes on the study in general: Accurate HLA-A and HLA-B prediction from TCR beta sequences was reported for most subjects. Per a later analysis, 18,000 or so TCR beta sequences showed association with HLA alleles at 0.05 false discovery rate. V- and J-gene trimming of TCR beta was linked (in a later analysis) to a missense DCLRE1C variant. A highly shared variant cluster was judged a likely technical artifact.

Vbeta (60) and Jbeta (13) primers were used in the PCR. Sequenced by immunoSEQ multiplex PCR; TCRdb stores in-frame clones only, minus some. In the table there are under 200,000 clones, approximately 77% of which are singletons. Losses at the gene ends were 5 bases for V and 7 bases for J; bases not matched to a gene: 8. The CDR3 length is 14 residues. Germline V gene sequence: CDR1 SGHAT, CDR2 FQDESV (reference sequence). In the case of this clone: Its antigen is still unknown.

This chain connects TRBV11-1 to TRBJ2-1, with 7 bases lining up with TRBD1. This TCR was recovered from a man in his forties in good health and CMV-seropositive. The specimen sequenced was PBMCs. CDR3 DNA sequence: TGTGCCAGCAGCACCCAGGGACAGTCTAATGAGCAGTTCTTC. Translated, it gives CASSTQGQSNEQFF.